This T cell receptor beta chain was captured by sequencing in a study of OX40 agonist ivuxolimab in advanced cancers. The protocol was immunoSEQ multiplex PCR, while the TCRdb copy is restricted to in-frame clones and leaves out a portion. The sample carries more than 75,000 clones, under 85% recorded once. Comments on this clone: Its antigen is as yet unknown.

The CDR3 is 16 amino acids. Germline loops: CDR1 LGHNA, CDR2 YSLEER. Between the trimmed V and J ends, which lost 0 bases and 1 base, there was a span of 12 bases. The study, taken as a whole, reports: Part of the nonresponder group also had normalized T-cell clonal expansion that was low.

This chain connects TRBV4-3 to TRBJ1-1; unclear D gene. The sequence was obtained from an adult with an advanced solid tumor such as melanoma, head and neck, liver or kidney cancer. The sample in question was CD4+ or CD8+ T cells sorted from blood, obtained in a trial of the OX40 agonist ivuxolimab. The CDR3 loop is CASSQDEPDSNTEAFF. The CDR3 nucleotides are TGCGCCAGCAGCCAAGACGAACCAGATTCGAACACTGAAGCTTTCTTT.